This T cell receptor beta chain was captured in a study of blood T cell repertoires in COVID-19. In the study overall: T cells, B-cell-depleted T cells, or PBMCs supplied cDNA or gDNA.

The table came from immunoSEQ multiplex PCR; TCRdb's copy has only in-frame clones and leaves some out. The data show tens of thousands of clones, with about 89% seen just once and approximately 25% held by the top ten. This CDR3 has 15 amino acids. With 2 bases clipped from V and 5 bases from J, the junction kept 9 bases outside the gene matches. Germline CDR1 is SSHAT and CDR2 is FNYEAQ (reference sequence). The sequence came from a man in his forties or fifties with active or convalescent COVID-19. The sequenced sample consisted of peripheral blood. The J gene is TRBJ2-7, the V gene TRBV7-7, with TRBD2 matching over 7 bases. CDR3 sequence: CASSLSPTSVHEQYF. In nucleotides, the CDR3 is TGTGCCAGCAGCTTAAGCCCCACTAGCGTGCACGAGCAGTACTTC. Full variable domain (remainder filled in from reference TRBV7-7 and TRBJ2-7): GAGVSQSPRYKVTKRGQDVTLRCDPISSHATLYWYQQALGQGPEFLTYFNYEAQPDKSGLPSDRFSAERPEGSISTLTIQRTEQRDSAMYRCASSLSPTSVHEQYFGPGTRLTVT.